This T cell receptor beta chain was sequenced in a study of blood T cell repertoires in COVID-19. The repertoire was sequenced with immunoSEQ multiplex PCR; TCRdb's copy has only in-frame clones and lacks some. Of over 150,000 clones listed, roughly 84% are singletons. V was trimmed by 3 bases and J by 1 base, leaving 3 bases between them. CDR1 and CDR2 from the germline V gene are MDHEN and SYDVKM. The CDR3 covers 13 residues. The chain combines TRBV28 with TRBJ2-2; no clear D gene. The origin of this receptor is a man over 45 with COVID-19, enrolled during active disease. Sequences were obtained from peripheral blood. CDR3 DNA: TGTGCCAGCAGTTTTATGAACACCGGGGAGCTGTTTTTT. Its protein product is CASSFMNTGELFF.